What follows are 32 T cell receptor beta chains derived from one specimen sequenced in a study of cytomegalovirus exposure and HLA in healthy donors. PCR used 60 Vbeta primers and 13 Jbeta primers. Only in-frame clones appear in the TCRdb table, and some are missing; sequencing was by immunoSEQ multiplex PCR. The sample lists approximately 200,000 clones; about 86% were seen once. Specimen: PBMCs. These receptors originate from a woman aged 18-30 years in good health and CMV-seropositive.

The sample holds one count of this clone. V is TRBV7-6 and J is TRBJ1-1, with 9 bases identical to TRBD1. This CDR3 contains 13 residues. V dropped 5 bases and J dropped 4; count of bases not matched to a gene: 2. The germline V gene has CDR1 SGHVS and CDR2 FNYEAQ. The CDR3 DNA is TGTGCCAGCAGCAAGGACAGGGGCACTGAAGCTTTCTTT. The encoded protein is CASSKDRGTEAFF.

The rearrangement uses TRBV7-2 and TRBJ1-2; the match to TRBD1 covers 9 bases. The length of the CDR3 is 13 residues. V trimming: 5 bases; J trimming: 6 bases; junction bases outside the gene matches: 4. Germline V CDR1 and CDR2: SGHTA, FQGNSA. The CDR3 loop is CASSQTGGDGYTF. The CDR3, as DNA: TGTGCCAGCAGCCAAACAGGGGGCGATGGCTACACCTTC.

The chain combines TRBV7-2 with TRBJ2-5, with D maybe TRBD1 (6 bases). The CDR3 spans 13 residues. The germline V and J ends were trimmed by 9 bases and 0 bases, with 11 bases remaining between them. Germline-derived CDR1 and CDR2 are SGHTA and FQGNSA. CDR3 DNA: TGTGCCAGTGGGACATTGAACCAAGAGACCCAGTACTTC. It encodes CASGTLNQETQYF.

The V call is TRBV6-1, the J call TRBJ2-1, with 10 positions matching TRBD2. Germline assignment: CDR1 MNHNS and CDR2 SASEGT. The CDR3 is made up of 15 amino acids. Trimming took 7 bases from V and 6 from J; bases not matched to a gene: 9. CDR3 amino acids: CASNTGTSESNEQFF. CDR3 bases: TGTGCCAGCAATACCGGGACTAGCGAGTCCAATGAGCAGTTCTTC.

With regard to this clone: The sample contains more than one DNA sequence encoding this CDR3. The rearrangement joins TRBV15 to TRBJ1-5; D possibly corresponds to TRBD1 (5 bases). The CDR3 extends over 15 amino acids. The germline CDR1 and CDR2 sequences are LNHNV and YYDKDF (reference sequence). Trimming took 1 base from V and 7 from J, leaving 14 bases between them. DNA of the CDR3: TGTGCCACCAGCAGAGCTGACAGTCCTAACCAGCCCCAGCATTTT. Protein product: CATSRADSPNQPQHF.

This clone was counted between two and nine times. V and J are TRBV7-2 and TRBJ2-2, with D possibly being TRBD2 (6 bases). V lost 2 bases to trimming and J lost 4 bases, with 14 bases between them. Germline loops: CDR1 SGHTA, CDR2 FQGNSA. The CDR3 has 16 amino acids. As DNA, the CDR3 is TGTGCCAGCAGCTTATGGGGGGTGGACGTCACCGGGGAGCTGTTTTTT. Amino acids: CASSLWGVDVTGELFF.

The rearrangement joins TRBV9 to TRBJ1-2, with D perhaps matching TRBD1 (6 bases). Germline loops: CDR1 SGDLS, CDR2 YYNGEE. V lost 3 bases, J lost 7 bases, and 19 bases lay in between. CDR3 length equals 15 residues. This chain's CDR3 is CASSATPGHGLGYTF. The CDR3 DNA reads TGTGCCAGCAGCGCGACTCCGGGACACGGACTTGGCTACACCTTC.

The table lists this clone with a count of one. The rearrangement links TRBV18 to TRBJ2-6; D is unresolved. Between the trimmed V and J ends, which lost 4 bases and 4 bases, there was a span of 8 bases. CDR1 and CDR2 (germline): KGHSH, LQKENI. The CDR3 length is 14 residues. CDR3 sequence reads: CASSRGSGANVLTF. The CDR3, as DNA: TGTGCCAGCTCACGCGGCTCCGGGGCCAACGTCCTGACTTTC.

The chain is built from TRBV30 and TRBJ2-4; 7 nucleotides align to TRBD2. Germline loops: CDR1 GTSNPN, CDR2 SVGIG (reference sequence). The V gene end was trimmed by 2 bases and the J gene end by 6 bases; junction bases not matched to a gene: 7. The CDR3 is 14 amino acids. The CDR3 DNA follows: TGTGCCTGGAGTCCACAGAGCGGGGTAAACATTCAGTACTTC. This translates into CAWSPQSGVNIQYF.

The chain carries TRBV6-5 and TRBJ1-4, with 8 bases identical to TRBD1. The CDR3 spans 15 residues. Germline V lookup: CDR1 MNHEY, CDR2 SVGAGI. Unmatched junction bases numbered 5, after V lost 4 bases and J lost 4 bases. The CDR3 DNA reads TGTGCCAGCAGTTCGACAGGGGCGCTTAATGAAAAACTGTTTTTT. Translation: CASSSTGALNEKLFF.

The CDR3 DNA is TGTGCCTGGAGTGAGGGACAGGGTGAAGAGACCCAGTACTTC. It is translated as CAWSEGQGEETQYF. The chain recombines TRBV30 with TRBJ2-5, with TRBD1 matching 9 bases. V was clipped by 1 base and J by 3 bases; unmatched bases: 3. This CDR3 contains 14 residues. Per germline, CDR1 GTSNPN and CDR2 SVGIG (reference sequence).

The V and J genes are TRBV7-9 and TRBJ1-2, with a possible D match to TRBD1 (6 bases). Germline CDR1 reads SEHNR; CDR2 reads FQNEAQ (reference sequence). The CDR3 contains 13 residues. V was cut by 5 bases and J by 5 bases, with 12 bases left in between. Here the CDR3 DNA reads TGTGCCAGCAGCCCGACAGGTCATTATGGCTACACCTTC. Protein product: CASSPTGHYGYTF.

This clone was observed once. The J gene is TRBJ1-2, the V gene TRBV28; 7 nucleotides line up with TRBD1. CDR1 is MDHEN, CDR2 SYDVKM, per germline. The CDR3 consists of 17 residues. With V trimmed by 6 bases and J by 2 bases, 15 bases remained unmatched. The CDR3 sequence is CASSQLPGRQGNYGYTF. The CDR3 DNA sequence: TGTGCCAGCAGCCAATTGCCGGGACGACAGGGAAACTATGGCTACACCTTC.

The rearrangement joins TRBV6-1 to TRBJ2-3; 7 nucleotides match TRBD2. CDR1 and CDR2 (germline): MNHNS, SASEGT. After removal of 8 bases from V and 0 bases from J, the junction contained 8 bases not matched to a gene. There are 15 residues in the CDR3. DNA of the CDR3: TGTGCCAGCGATTCGTCTAGCGGTAGCACAGATACGCAGTATTTT. Translated: CASDSSSGSTDTQYF.

The gene calls are TRBV28 and TRBJ1-6; 10 nucleotides align to TRBD1. CDR3 length: 14 residues. Germline loops: CDR1 MDHEN, CDR2 SYDVKM. With 6 bases clipped from V and 12 bases from J, the junction kept 8 bases outside the gene matches. CDR3 loop: CASSPDRGQRPLHF. DNA of the CDR3: TGTGCCAGCAGCCCTGACAGGGGGCAGAGACCCCTCCACTTT. Full variable domain (missing parts from reference TRBV28 and TRBJ1-6): DVKVTQSSRYLVKRTGEKVFLECVQDMDHENMFWYRQDPGLGLRLIYFSYDVKMKEKGDIPEGYSVSREKKERFSLILESASTNQTSMYLCASSPDRGQRPLHFGNGTRLTVT.

The rearrangement uses TRBV28 and TRBJ1-6; D not certain. The germline V and J ends were trimmed by 5 bases and 8 bases, with 7 bases remaining between them. CDR3 size: 12 residues. CDR1 and CDR2 from the germline V gene are MDHEN and SYDVKM. The chain's CDR3 is CASSPLHSPLHF. The CDR3 DNA follows: TGTGCCAGCAGTCCCCTCCATTCACCCCTCCACTTT.

V and J are TRBV5-4 and TRBJ2-2, with D hard to call. The CDR3 runs to 13 residues. Trimming shortened V by 4 bases and J by 1 base, and 5 bases separated the two germline ends. Per the germline V gene, CDR1 is SGHNT and CDR2 is YYREEE (reference sequence). The CDR3 DNA follows: TGTGCCAGCAGCCGTTTGAACACCGGGGAGCTGTTTTTT. Translated: CASSRLNTGELFF.

The J gene is TRBJ2-7, the V gene TRBV12-5, with D possibly being TRBD1 (5 bases). There are 15 residues in the CDR3. Trimming stripped 6 bases from V and 6 bases from J, with 21 bases between. CDR1 and CDR2 (germline): LGHNT, FRNRAP. The CDR3 spells CASGVTATKMGEQYF. The CDR3 nucleotides read TGTGCTAGTGGGGTGACAGCGACAAAAATGGGCGAGCAGTACTTC.

V gene TRBV7-3 combines with J gene TRBJ2-3, with 7 bases fitting TRBD1. Trimming cost V 3 bases and J 2 bases; bases outside gene matches: 2. The germline gives CDR1 SGHTA, CDR2 FQGTGA. The CDR3 consists of 14 residues. The CDR3 DNA is TGTGCCAGCAGCTTTGACAGGGTCACAGATACGCAGTATTTT. As protein: CASSFDRVTDTQYF. The full variable domain, rest sourced from reference TRBV7-3 and TRBJ2-3, is GAGVSQTPSNKVTEKGKYVELRCDPISGHTALYWYRQSLGQGPEFLIYFQGTGAADDSGLPNDRFFAVRPEGSVSTLKIQRTERGDSAVYLCASSFDRVTDTQYFGPGTRLTVL.

The chain joins TRBV4-3 to TRBJ1-5; unclear D gene. V was pared by 0 bases and J by 10 bases, with 10 bases between. Germline V gene data show CDR1 as LGHNA and CDR2 as YSLEER. The CDR3 totals 13 residues. The CDR3 region has the DNA TGCGCCAGCAGCCAAGAACCGTTCACTCCCCAGCATTTT. Amino acid sequence: CASSQEPFTPQHF.

Turning to this clone: The germline gene is not matched at one end of the junction; a read error may be the cause. The genes are TRBV5-1 and TRBJ1-2, with D tentatively TRBD1 (5 bases). Germline CDR1 SGHRS, CDR2 YFSETQ. The CDR3 has 14 amino acids. Here the CDR3 DNA reads TGCGCCAGCAGCTTGTATCAGGGAAGCTATGTCTACACCTTC. Translation: CASSLYQGSYVYTF. Full variable domain (remainder filled in from reference TRBV5-1 and TRBJ1-2): KAGVTQTPRYLIKTRGQQVTLSCSPISGHRSVSWYQQTPGQGLQFLFEYFSETQRNKGNFPGRFSGRQFSNSRSEMNVSTLELGDSALYLCASSLYQGSYVYTFGSGTRLTVV.

In this sample, this clone turned up once. The V gene is TRBV30, the J gene TRBJ1-1, with D possibly TRBD1 on 5 matching bases. Germline CDR1 and CDR2: GTSNPN and SVGIG (reference sequence). The CDR3 runs to 13 residues. Trimming removed 2 bases from V and 5 bases from J, with 12 bases in between. The CDR3 DNA follows: TGTGCCTGGAGTCAGGACATGGGGACTGAAGCTTTCTTT. It codes for CAWSQDMGTEAFF.

The rearrangement uses TRBV2 and TRBJ1-5; 9 nucleotides line up with TRBD1. CDR3 length equals 15 residues. J lost 2 bases, V lost 9 bases, and 8 bases had no gene match. CDR1 is SNHLY, CDR2 FYNNEI, per germline. The CDR3 DNA follows: TGTGCCAGTAGAATACAGGGGGCTGGCAATCAGCCCCAGCATTTT. This encodes CASRIQGAGNQPQHF.

The gene calls are TRBV10-1 and TRBJ2-1, with 9 bases lining up with TRBD1. Germline V gives CDR1 WNHNN, CDR2 SYGVQD (reference sequence). The J segment lost 9 bases and the V segment lost 5 bases, leaving 8 bases of the junction unmatched. CDR3 size: 14 residues. The CDR3 bases are TGCGCCAGCAGTATAGCCGGACAGGGGAGTGAGCAGTTCTTC. Protein: CASSIAGQGSEQFF.

Here the CDR3 DNA reads TGTGCCAGCAGCTTAGAGAGAGAAAAACTGTTTTTT. Translated: CASSLEREKLFF. The V gene is TRBV7-2, the J gene TRBJ1-4; no clear D gene. CDR3 length equals 12 residues. Per germline, CDR1 SGHTA and CDR2 FQGNSA. The ends were cut back, 1 base at V and 8 bases at J, with 5 bases in the middle. The full variable domain, its missing parts supplied by reference TRBV7-2 and TRBJ1-4, is GAGVSQSPSNKVTEKGKDVELRCDPISGHTALYWYRQSLGQGLEFLIYFQGNSAPDKSGLPSDRFSAERTGGSVSTLTIQRTQQEDSAVYLCASSLEREKLFFGSGTQLSVL.

The V call is TRBV7-9, the J call TRBJ1-2, with D maybe TRBD1 (5 bases). CDR1 and CDR2 from the germline V gene are SEHNR and FQNEAQ (reference sequence). The germline V and J ends were trimmed by 8 bases and 3 bases, with 10 bases remaining between them. The CDR3 is 12 residues long. The CDR3 reads CASPRGDYGYTF. The CDR3 DNA reads as TGTGCCAGCCCGCGGGGGGACTATGGCTACACCTTC.

This clone was seen a single time. The J gene is TRBJ2-5, the V gene TRBV7-8; unclear D gene. The CDR3 runs 14 residues. Germline CDR1 SGHVS, CDR2 FQNEAQ. Trimming took 4 bases from V and 0 from J, leaving 9 bases between them. Here the CDR3 reads CASSSPPYQETQYF. CDR3 nucleotides: TGTGCCAGCAGCTCCCCTCCGTACCAAGAGACCCAGTACTTC. The variable domain in full, with the rest retrieved from reference TRBV7-8 and TRBJ2-5, is GAGVSQSPRYKVAKRGQDVALRCDPISGHVSLFWYQQALGQGPEFLTYFQNEAQLDKSGLPSDRFFAERPEGSVSTLKIQRTQQEDSAVYLCASSSPPYQETQYFGPGTRLLVL.

The chain recombines TRBV9 with TRBJ2-7; TRBD2 matches 11 bases. The CDR3 covers 16 residues. Unmatched junction bases numbered 7, after V lost 2 bases and J lost 3 bases. The germline gives CDR1 SGDLS, CDR2 YYNGEE. The chain's CDR3 is CASSVLSGGAVYEQYF. Written as DNA, the CDR3 is TGTGCCAGCAGCGTCCTTAGCGGGGGGGCCGTCTACGAGCAGTACTTC.

V is TRBV9 and J is TRBJ2-1; weak D call: TRBD2 (5 bases). The CDR3 totals 15 residues. Germline-derived CDR1 and CDR2 are SGDLS and YYNGEE. V lost 3 bases, J lost 0 bases, and 10 bases lay in between. CDR3 protein: CASSATDYSYNEQFF. CDR3 sequence (DNA): TGTGCCAGCAGCGCCACCGACTACTCCTACAATGAGCAGTTCTTC.

The chain recombines TRBV1 with TRBJ2-5; TRBD2, as called in the table, went unchecked against the DNA. TRBV1 is a listed pseudogene. The CDR3 is 17 residues long. The CDR3 DNA is TGCACCAGCAGCCAAGATTACCCGGGGGGGCTCGTAGAGACCCAGTACTTC. This codes for CTSSQDYPGGLVETQYF.

The V and J genes are TRBV19 and TRBJ1-6, with 8 positions matching TRBD1. The trim removed 7 bases at V and 8 bases at J, leaving 4 bases unmatched. CDR1 LNHDA and CDR2 SQIVND come from the germline V gene (reference sequence). This CDR3 comprises 13 residues. CDR3 sequence reads: CASTYRGDSPLHF. The CDR3 coding sequence is TGTGCCAGTACTTACAGGGGGGATTCACCCCTCCACTTT.

V gene TRBV5-1 combines with J gene TRBJ1-1; D ambiguous. The V end lost 2 bases, the J end lost 4 bases, and 21 bases lay between the germline ends. There are 17 residues in the CDR3. From germline, CDR1 is SGHRS and CDR2 YFSETQ. The CDR3 region is CASSFGGPRRVITEAFF. The CDR3 region has the DNA TGCGCCAGCAGCTTCGGAGGGCCCCGTCGTGTGATCACTGAAGCTTTCTTT.